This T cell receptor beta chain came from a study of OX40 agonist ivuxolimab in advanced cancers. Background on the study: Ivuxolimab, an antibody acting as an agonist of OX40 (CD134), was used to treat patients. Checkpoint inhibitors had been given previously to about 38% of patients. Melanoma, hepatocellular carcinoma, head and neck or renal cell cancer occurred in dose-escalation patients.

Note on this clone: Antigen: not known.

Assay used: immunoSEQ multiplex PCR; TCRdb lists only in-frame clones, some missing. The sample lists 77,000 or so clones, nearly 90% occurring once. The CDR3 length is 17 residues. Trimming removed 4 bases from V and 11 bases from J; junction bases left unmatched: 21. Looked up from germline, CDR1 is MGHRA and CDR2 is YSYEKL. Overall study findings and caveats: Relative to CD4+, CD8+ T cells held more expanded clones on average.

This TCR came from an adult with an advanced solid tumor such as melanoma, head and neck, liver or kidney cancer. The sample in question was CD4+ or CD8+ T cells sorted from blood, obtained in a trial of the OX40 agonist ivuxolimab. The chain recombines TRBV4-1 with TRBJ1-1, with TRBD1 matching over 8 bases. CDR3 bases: TGCGCCAGCAGCCCTTTGGTCCAGGGGGCAAAGGGTGAAAAGGCTTTCTTT. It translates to CASSPLVQGAKGEKAFF.